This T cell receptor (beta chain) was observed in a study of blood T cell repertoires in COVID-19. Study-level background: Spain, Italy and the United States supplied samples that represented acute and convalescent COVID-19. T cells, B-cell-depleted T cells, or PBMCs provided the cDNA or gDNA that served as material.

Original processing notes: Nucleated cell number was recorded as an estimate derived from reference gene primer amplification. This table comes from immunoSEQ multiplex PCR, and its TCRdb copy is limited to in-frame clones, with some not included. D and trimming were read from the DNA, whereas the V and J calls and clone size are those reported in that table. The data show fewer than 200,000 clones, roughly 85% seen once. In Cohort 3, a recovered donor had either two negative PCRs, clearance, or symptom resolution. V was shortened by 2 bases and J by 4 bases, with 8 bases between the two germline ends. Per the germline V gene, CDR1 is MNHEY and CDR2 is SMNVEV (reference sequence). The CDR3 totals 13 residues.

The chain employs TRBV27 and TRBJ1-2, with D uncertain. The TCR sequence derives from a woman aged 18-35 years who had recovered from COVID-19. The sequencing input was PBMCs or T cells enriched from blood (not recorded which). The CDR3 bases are TGTGCCAGCAGTTTAGGAGGTACCTATGGCTACACCTTC. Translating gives CASSLGGTYGYTF.